The 6 T cell receptor beta chains presented below share a single source sample, sequenced in a study of T cell responses to AZD1222 COVID-19 vaccine. Measured with immunoSEQ multiplex PCR; TCRdb has only the in-frame clones, and not every one. The profile shows approximately 170,000 clones, under 95% of them singletons. The sample in question was peripheral blood, obtained on day 0 of AZD1222 vaccination. These receptors were collected from an adult in good health.

The genes are TRBV2 and TRBJ1-3; 11 positions agree with TRBD1. V dropped 6 bases and J dropped 2; count of bases not matched to a gene: 6. The CDR3 contains 16 residues. Germline V gene data show CDR1 as SNHLY and CDR2 as FYNNEI. DNA for the CDR3: TGTGCCAGCAGGCCAGGACAGGGGGCGGCTGGAAACACCATATATTTT. The encoded protein is CASRPGQGAAGNTIYF. Looking up the rest from reference TRBV2 and TRBJ1-3 gives the full variable domain: EPEVTQTPSHQVTQMGQEVILRCVPISNHLYFYWYRQILGQKVEFLVSFYNNEISEKSEIFDDQFSVERPDGSNFTLKIRSTKLEDSAMYFCASRPGQGAAGNTIYFGEGSWLTVV.

The sample holds one count of this clone. V and J are TRBV5-6 and TRBJ1-1; 7 nucleotides match TRBD1. V gave up 0 bases and J gave up 7 bases; unmatched junction bases: 6. The CDR3 length is 14 residues. Per germline, CDR1 SGHDT and CDR2 YYEEEE. The CDR3 spells CASSLGRGLGEAFF. The CDR3 nucleotides read TGTGCCAGCAGCTTGGGGAGGGGGCTTGGTGAAGCTTTCTTT.

This clone was recorded once. The chain links TRBV5-4 to TRBJ1-1; unclear D gene. Trimming left V 2 bases short and J 4 bases short, with 15 bases between. This CDR3 is 15 amino acids long. Looked up from germline, CDR1 is SGHNT and CDR2 is YYREEE (reference sequence). CDR3 protein: CASSFEAGRSTEAFF. The CDR3 nucleotides are TGTGCCAGCAGCTTCGAGGCGGGAAGGAGCACTGAAGCTTTCTTT.

The chain carries TRBV6-5 and TRBJ1-2; 8 bases align to TRBD1. Germline trimming cut 6 bases from V and 4 bases from J; bases unmatched to any gene: 7. Germline CDR1 and CDR2: MNHEY and SVGAGI. CDR3 length: 14 amino acids. The CDR3 is CASSRGQGGYGYTF. The CDR3 DNA sequence: TGTGCCAGCAGCCGCGGACAGGGCGGCTATGGCTACACCTTC.

This clone has just one count. V usage is TRBV2 and J usage is TRBJ2-2, with unresolved D. V was clipped by 3 bases and J by 1 base, with 18 bases between them. The CDR3 runs to 18 residues. Germline V gene sequence: CDR1 SNHLY, CDR2 FYNNEI. The CDR3 is CASSDPRKENLNTGELFF. The CDR3 region has the DNA TGTGCCAGCAGTGACCCCAGGAAGGAAAACTTGAACACCGGGGAGCTGTTTTTT.

V and J are TRBV6-2 or TRBV6-3 and TRBJ2-5; TRBD1 matches at 9 bases. Germline V gene data show CDR1 as MNHEY and CDR2 as SVGEGT. The CDR3 runs to 13 residues. Trimming removed 5 bases from V and 5 bases from J; junction bases left unmatched: 3. This CDR3 is CASSGQGWETQYF. DNA of the CDR3: TGTGCCAGCAGTGGACAGGGGTGGGAGACCCAGTACTTC.